Shown below are 25 T cell receptor beta chains from a single sample sequenced in a study of T cell repertoires and Cas9 in healthy adults. Repertoires were generated with immunoSEQ multiplex PCR, while TCRdb's copy carries only in-frame clones and drops some. The profile covers approximately 15,000 clones, with under 90% appearing a single time and roughly 2% taken by the ten largest. The sequenced material came from Tregs (CD4+, CD25+, CD127-, CD137-, CD154-) from PBMCs; culture status not recorded. The receptors derive from a human donor in good health.

This rearrangement joins TRBV29-1 to TRBJ1-2; D is possibly TRBD1 (6 bases). Per germline, CDR1 SQVTM and CDR2 ANQGSEA. The CDR3 sequence is 12 residues long. V was trimmed by 5 bases and J by 4 bases, leaving 11 bases between them. CDR3 residues: CSVHRVGYGYTF. The CDR3 nucleotides read TGCAGCGTTCACAGGGTCGGCTATGGCTACACCTTC.

A few counts support this clone. J is TRBJ2-2 and V is TRBV11-3; D not certain. CDR3 length: 14 residues. The V end lost 0 bases, the J end lost 5 bases, and 7 bases lay between the germline ends. The V gene's germline CDR1 is SGHNT and CDR2 YENEEA. The CDR3 loop is CASSLDSVTGELFF. CDR3 DNA: TGTGCCAGCAGCTTAGATTCCGTTACCGGGGAGCTGTTTTTT.

This chain uses TRBV7-9 with TRBJ2-5; 9 bases line up with TRBD1. TRBJ2-7 explains the end of the DNA better; the J call may be wrong. CDR3 length: 14 residues. Germline V CDR1 and CDR2: SEHNR, FQNEAQ (reference sequence). The CDR3 loop reads CASSIGDRAHEQYF. For the CDR3, the DNA is TGTGCCAGCAGCATCGGGGACAGGGCACACGAGCAGTACTTC.

This chain joins TRBV10-3 and TRBJ1-2; the match to TRBD1 covers 8 bases. The CDR3 is 12 amino acids. Germline assignment: CDR1 ENHRY and CDR2 SYGVKD. V was clipped by 10 bases and J by 4 bases; unmatched bases: 5. This CDR3 reads CATQGASYGYTF. The CDR3 coding sequence is TGTGCCACCCAGGGGGCCAGCTATGGCTACACCTTC.

This clone is a singleton in its sample. The J gene is TRBJ1-1, the V gene TRBV5-1; 10 bases agree with TRBD1. This CDR3 comprises 18 residues. V trimming: 0 bases; J trimming: 4 bases; junction bases outside the gene matches: 12. Germline loops: CDR1 SGHRS, CDR2 YFSETQ. The DNA for the CDR3 is TGCGCCAGCAGCTTGGATTCGGGGACAGGGGACCTCGTCACTGAAGCTTTCTTT. This codes for CASSLDSGTGDLVTEAFF.

This chain links TRBV19 with TRBJ1-5, with D possibly matching TRBD1 (5 bases). There are 17 residues in the CDR3. The V end lost 4 bases, the J end lost 5 bases, and 21 bases lay between the germline ends. Germline lookup yields CDR1 LNHDA and CDR2 SQIVND (reference sequence). The CDR3 protein is CASSTPDPTGVHQPQHF. The DNA for the CDR3 is TGTGCCAGTAGTACGCCAGACCCCACGGGGGTTCATCAGCCCCAGCATTTT.

This clone was found once. The V call is TRBV2, the J call TRBJ2-7; 8 bases agree with TRBD2. The V and J ends lost 3 bases and 4 bases, in that order; junction bases with no gene match: 5. From germline, CDR1 is SNHLY and CDR2 FYNNEI. This CDR3 comprises 14 residues. This CDR3 is CASSDYSGAYEQYF. DNA of the CDR3: TGTGCCAGCAGTGATTATAGCGGGGCGTACGAGCAGTACTTC. Full variable domain (rest looked up from reference TRBV2 and TRBJ2-7): EPEVTQTPSHQVTQMGQEVILRCVPISNHLYFYWYRQILGQKVEFLVSFYNNEISEKSEIFDDQFSVERPDGSNFTLKIRSTKLEDSAMYFCASSDYSGAYEQYFGPGTRLTVT.

The chain employs TRBV5-1 and TRBJ2-7; 7 positions agree with TRBD2. Unmatched junction bases numbered 6, after V lost 1 base and J lost 2 bases. The CDR3 length is 15 residues. The germline V gene has CDR1 SGHRS and CDR2 YFSETQ. CDR3 sequence: CASSLYAGETYEQYF. CDR3 bases: TGCGCCAGCAGCTTGTATGCGGGGGAAACCTACGAGCAGTACTTC.

The chain links TRBV5-1 to TRBJ1-4; no definite D call. The CDR3 runs to 13 residues. Trimming took 3 bases from V and 6 from J, leaving 9 bases between them. Germline CDR1 reads SGHRS; CDR2 reads YFSETQ. CDR3 sequence (DNA): TGCGCCAGCAGCTCGTCTCCCCATGAAAAACTGTTTTTT. The encoded protein is CASSSSPHEKLFF.

The gene calls are TRBV4-1 and TRBJ1-1; no reliable D call. Germline CDR1 reads MGHRA; CDR2 reads YSYEKL. V shed 1 base and J shed 0 bases, with 15 bases lying between them. The CDR3 is 17 amino acids. The chain's CDR3 is CASSQGRLGQLNTEAFF. Here the CDR3 DNA reads TGCGCCAGCAGCCAAGGACGACTTGGCCAGTTGAACACTGAAGCTTTCTTT.

The rearrangement uses TRBV30 and TRBJ2-7; 7 bases line up with TRBD1. Germline loops: CDR1 GTSNPN, CDR2 SVGIG (reference sequence). The CDR3 runs 15 residues. With 5 bases clipped from V and 3 bases from J, the junction kept 13 bases outside the gene matches. This chain's CDR3 is CAWSGGQATLYEQYF. The CDR3 region has the DNA TGTGCCTGGTCCGGAGGACAGGCGACCCTCTACGAGCAGTACTTC.

This rearrangement joins TRBV20-1 to TRBJ2-3; no clear D gene. The V and J ends lost 1 base and 6 bases respectively, with 5 bases between them. The CDR3 covers 11 residues. Germline CDR1 and CDR2: DFQATT and SNEGSKA (reference sequence). The CDR3 DNA reads TGCAGTGCTAGAGTTTTGGATACGCAGTATTTT. This sequence encodes CSARVLDTQYF.

CDR3 sequence reads: CASSLMGNEQFF. The CDR3 DNA reads TGTGCCAGCAGCTTGATGGGGAATGAGCAGTTCTTC. V gene TRBV5-4 combines with J gene TRBJ2-1; the D is unclear. This CDR3 has 12 amino acids. Per germline, CDR1 SGHNT and CDR2 YYREEE (reference sequence). The V end lost 1 base, the J end lost 7 bases, and 6 bases lay between the germline ends.

The V and J genes are TRBV7-2 and TRBJ2-1; 9 bases fit TRBD1. With V trimmed by 5 bases and J by 6 bases, 8 bases remained unmatched. The germline V gene has CDR1 SGHTA and CDR2 FQGNSA. This CDR3 is 15 amino acids long. Here the CDR3 reads CASSVYRGRVNEQFF. CDR3 bases: TGTGCCAGCAGCGTCTACAGGGGGCGCGTCAATGAGCAGTTCTTC.

The chain joins TRBV7-9 to TRBJ1-1, with D hard to call. V lost 1 base and J 2 bases, leaving 11 bases between the germline ends. This CDR3 is 15 amino acids long. The V gene's germline CDR1 is SEHNR and CDR2 FQNEAQ (reference sequence). The CDR3 reads CASSLELVINTEAFF. The CDR3 bases are TGTGCCAGCAGCTTAGAACTGGTCATCAACACTGAAGCTTTCTTT.

This chain links TRBV30 with TRBJ1-2, with D possibly being TRBD1 (6 bases). Germline V CDR1 and CDR2: GTSNPN, SVGIG (reference sequence). There are 15 residues in the CDR3. V dropped 1 base and J dropped 8 bases, with 20 bases sitting between them. In DNA, the CDR3 is TGTGCCTGGAGTGCCACCTATGGGGGCTTGAAAGGCTACACCTTC. This gives the protein CAWSATYGGLKGYTF.

This clone was counted only a few times. The V gene is TRBV6-6, the J gene TRBJ1-2; 7 bases align to TRBD1. With 5 bases clipped from V and 4 bases from J, the junction kept 4 bases outside the gene matches. Germline CDR1 and CDR2: MNHNY and SVGAGI (reference sequence). The length of the CDR3 is 13 residues. In DNA, the CDR3 is TGTGCCAGCAGTCAACAGGGGTCCTATGGCTACACCTTC. It is translated as CASSQQGSYGYTF.

The chain has TRBV7-9 and TRBJ2-2; TRBD1 matches at 8 bases. The length of the CDR3 is 16 residues. Looked up from germline, CDR1 is SEHNR and CDR2 is FQNEAQ (reference sequence). V shed 5 bases and J 4 bases; nucleotides not matched to a gene: 9. The CDR3 DNA is TGTGCCAGCAGCCACGGACAGGGTTTCAGCACCGGGGAGCTGTTTTTT. Translated: CASSHGQGFSTGELFF.

The chain links TRBV5-6 to TRBJ2-5; D remains ambiguous. The J call is doubtful: the DNA matches TRBJ2-7 better. CDR3 length: 16 amino acids. Germline V lookup: CDR1 SGHDT, CDR2 YYEEEE. The CDR3 DNA reads as TGTGCCAGCAGCTCTGGACGCCCCTTAAGCTCCTACGAGCAGTACTTC. It specifies CASSSGRPLSSYEQYF.

As DNA, the CDR3 is TGTGCCAGCAGGGAGACAGGGTCTTACGAGCAGTACTTC. It codes for CASRETGSYEQYF. The genes are TRBV6-1 and TRBJ2-7, with TRBD1 matching 7 bases. There are 13 residues in the CDR3. Looked up from germline, CDR1 is MNHNS and CDR2 is SASEGT. The trim removed 6 bases at V and 4 bases at J, leaving 6 bases unmatched.

The chain recombines TRBV5-8 with TRBJ2-1; the D gene is possibly TRBD1 (5 bases). CDR1 and CDR2 (germline): SGHTS, YDEGEE. The germline V and J ends were trimmed by 4 bases and 9 bases, with 20 bases remaining between them. CDR3 length equals 15 residues. The CDR3 DNA reads as TGTGCCAGCAGCCAGGGCTGGGCAAGTGGCGGTGAGCAGTTCTTC. It codes for CASSQGWASGGEQFF.

A remark on this clone: This CDR3 is also generated by other DNA sequences in the sample. The chain carries TRBV27 and TRBJ1-6, with a weak D call TRBD1 (5 bases). The CDR3 length is 16 residues. Germline loops: CDR1 MNHEY, CDR2 SMNVEV (reference sequence). V shed 6 bases and J shed 6 bases, with 18 bases lying between them. CDR3 region: CASRTNRDRLNSPLHF. CDR3 coding DNA: TGTGCCAGCAGAACAAACCGGGACCGCCTTAATTCACCCCTCCACTTT.

The V and J genes are TRBV4-1 and TRBJ2-6; D call uncertain. Germline V gene sequence: CDR1 MGHRA, CDR2 YSYEKL. The CDR3 has 17 amino acids. V lost 1 base and J lost 0, with 10 bases in between. This CDR3 is CASSQGQYSSGANVLTF. The CDR3 nucleotides are TGCGCCAGCAGCCAAGGGCAGTACAGCTCTGGGGCCAACGTCCTGACTTTC.

The J gene is TRBJ2-5, the V gene TRBV7-9; perhaps TRBD1 as D (6 bases). The length of the CDR3 is 17 residues. Trimming took off 3 bases at V and 2 bases at J, with 19 bases between the two ends. Germline lookup yields CDR1 SEHNR and CDR2 FQNEAQ (reference sequence). The CDR3 loop reads CASSFLSGAGAQETQYF. In nucleotides, the CDR3 is TGTGCCAGCAGCTTCCTCAGTGGCGCAGGGGCACAAGAGACCCAGTACTTC. The complete variable domain, with remaining parts taken from reference TRBV7-9 and TRBJ2-5, reads DTGVSQNPRHKITKRGQNVTFRCDPISEHNRLYWYRQTLGQGPEFLTYFQNEAQLEKSRLLSDRFSAERPKGSFSTLEIQRTEQGDSAMYLCASSFLSGAGAQETQYFGPGTRLLVL.

The chain couples TRBV30 to TRBJ2-2; D unclear. The CDR3 extends over 13 amino acids. Trimming cost V 0 bases and J 3 bases, with 5 bases left between them. CDR1 and CDR2 (germline): GTSNPN, SVGIG (reference sequence). The CDR3 region has the DNA TGTGCCTGGAGTGTAACGCACACCGGGGAGCTGTTTTTT. It specifies CAWSVTHTGELFF.